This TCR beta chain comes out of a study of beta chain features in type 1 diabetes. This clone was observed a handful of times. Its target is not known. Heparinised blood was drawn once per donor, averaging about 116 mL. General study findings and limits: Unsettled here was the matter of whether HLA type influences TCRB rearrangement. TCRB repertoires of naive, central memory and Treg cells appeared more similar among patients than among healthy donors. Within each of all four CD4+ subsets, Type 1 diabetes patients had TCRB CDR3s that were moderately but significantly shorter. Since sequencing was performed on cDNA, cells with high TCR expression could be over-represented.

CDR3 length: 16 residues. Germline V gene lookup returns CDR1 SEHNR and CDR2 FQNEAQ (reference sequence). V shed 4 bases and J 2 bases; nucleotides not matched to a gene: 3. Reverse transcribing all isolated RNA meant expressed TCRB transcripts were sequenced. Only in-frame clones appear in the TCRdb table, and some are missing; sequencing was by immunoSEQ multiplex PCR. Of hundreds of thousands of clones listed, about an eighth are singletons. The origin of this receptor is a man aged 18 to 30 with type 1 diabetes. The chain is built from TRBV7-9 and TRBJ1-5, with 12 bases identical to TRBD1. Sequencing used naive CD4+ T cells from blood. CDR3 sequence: CASSYGTGGGNQPQHF. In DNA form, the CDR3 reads TGTGCCAGCAGCTACGGGACAGGGGGCGGCAATCAGCCCCAGCATTTT.